This passage covers 10 T cell receptor beta chains from one sample sequenced in a study of PD-1 blockade in classical Hodgkin lymphoma. Some clones are missing from TCRdb's copy, which holds only in-frame ones; the method was immunoSEQ multiplex PCR. The sample has some 13,000 clones; about 83% are singletons. Brentuximab vedotin exposure varied among the patients, all of whom had relapsed after autologous stem cell transplantation. The sequencing here drew on peripheral blood mononuclear cells (PBMCs), taken at baseline. These receptor sequences come from a human donor with classical Hodgkin lymphoma.

The chain joins TRBV6-4 to TRBJ2-2; 8 nucleotides line up with TRBD2. V dropped 5 bases and J dropped 2; count of bases not matched to a gene: 7. Germline V gene sequence: CDR1 MRHNA, CDR2 SNTAGT. The CDR3 spans 16 residues. The CDR3 bases are TGTGCCAGCAGTCTTAGCGGGACCTCTAACACCGGGGAGCTGTTTTTT. It codes for CASSLSGTSNTGELFF.

The chain uses TRBV10-3 and TRBJ1-6, with D tentatively TRBD1 (5 bases). Germline V lookup: CDR1 ENHRY, CDR2 SYGVKD. This CDR3 comprises 13 residues. V shed 10 bases and J shed 7 bases, with 14 bases lying between them. Here the CDR3 reads CASTGTQNSPLHF. The CDR3 DNA is TGTGCCAGCACCGGGACGCAAAATTCACCCCTCCACTTT.

This chain connects TRBV27 to TRBJ2-7; D is unclear. In germline, CDR1 is MNHEY, CDR2 SMNVEV (reference sequence). This CDR3 is 15 amino acids long. V was pared by 2 bases and J by 4 bases, with 15 bases between. CDR3 sequence reads: CASSLRRAQEYEQYF. In DNA, the CDR3 is TGTGCCAGCAGTTTACGACGGGCTCAAGAATACGAGCAGTACTTC.

The chain recombines TRBV6-1 with TRBJ2-1; the D is unclear. The CDR3 runs to 10 residues. The germline V and J ends were trimmed by 10 bases and 9 bases, with 10 bases remaining between them. Germline lookup yields CDR1 MNHNS and CDR2 SASEGT. CDR3 sequence: CATNWGEQFF. CDR3 bases: TGTGCCACCAACTGGGGTGAGCAGTTCTTC.

V usage is TRBV4-3 and J usage is TRBJ1-2; D possibly corresponds to TRBD1 (6 bases). The CDR3 sequence is 12 residues long. V lost 0 bases, J lost 8 bases, and 7 bases lay in between. Per the germline V gene, CDR1 is LGHNA and CDR2 is YSLEER. The DNA for the CDR3 is TGCGCCAGCAGCCAAGATAGGGGGGGCTACACCTTC. It translates to CASSQDRGGYTF.

The V and J genes are TRBV27 and TRBJ1-6, with 8 bases matching TRBD1. This CDR3 comprises 15 residues. Per germline, CDR1 MNHEY and CDR2 SMNVEV (reference sequence). V was clipped by 7 bases and J by 8 bases; unmatched bases: 10. The CDR3 DNA sequence: TGTGCCAGCACCTACAGGGGGAATAAACATTCACCCCTCCACTTT. Translation: CASTYRGNKHSPLHF.

In this sample, this clone turned up once. The rearrangement links TRBV9 to TRBJ2-1; 9 bases are shared with TRBD1. The CDR3 spans 16 residues. Trimming at V came to 1 base and at J to 4 bases, leaving 6 bases not matched to a gene. Germline values: CDR1 SGDLS, CDR2 YYNGEE. This chain's CDR3 is CASSVRGQGAYNEQFF. In nucleotides, the CDR3 is TGTGCCAGCAGCGTAAGGGGACAGGGCGCTTACAATGAGCAGTTCTTC.

V is TRBV7-2 and J is TRBJ2-2, with TRBD2 identical over 8 bases. The CDR3 spans 16 residues. Germline V lookup: CDR1 SGHTA, CDR2 FQGNSA. V shed 2 bases, J shed 1 base, and the junction held 3 bases outside the gene matches. The CDR3 nucleotides are TGTGCCAGCAGCTTACGAGCGGGGGTGAACACCGGGGAGCTGTTTTTT. Encoded protein: CASSLRAGVNTGELFF.

The chain is built from TRBV5-6 and TRBJ1-5; tentatively, D is TRBD1 (5 bases). The CDR3 contains 15 residues. Between the trimmed V and J ends, which lost 0 bases and 9 bases, there was a span of 16 bases. Germline CDR1 is SGHDT and CDR2 is YYEEEE. The CDR3 region is CASSLAVGDARPQHF. The CDR3 DNA reads as TGTGCCAGCAGCTTGGCGGTGGGGGACGCCCGGCCCCAGCATTTT.

The rearrangement uses TRBV29-1 and TRBJ2-1, with no clear D. V was pared by 4 bases and J by 7 bases, with 11 bases between. The CDR3 has 12 residues. Germline assignment: CDR1 SQVTM and CDR2 ANQGSEA. This CDR3 reads CSVGRHGNEQFF. The CDR3 DNA reads TGCAGCGTTGGAAGGCACGGGAATGAGCAGTTCTTC.